The present entry profiles one TCR beta chain with its context. These data originate in a study of shared clonotypes between healthy human individuals. This table comes from immunoSEQ multiplex PCR, and its TCRdb copy is limited to in-frame clones, with some not included. The repertoire holds about 1.1 million clones, with 78% as singletons. The donors, healthy adults who were HIV-negative, had experienced no recent acute infections or vaccinations. The ends were cut back, 0 bases at V and 0 bases at J, with 12 bases in the middle. Germline CDR1 is MNHNS and CDR2 is SASEGT. The CDR3 spans 17 residues.

The material sequenced was memory CD4+ T cells from PBMCs. Subset indicated: CD45RA-negative fraction. The sequence was collected from a man younger than 35 in good health. Some clones in this sample may be carry-over from other donors' samples. The chain couples TRBV6-1 to TRBJ2-1, with D possibly matching TRBD1 (6 bases). The chain's CDR3 is CASSEARRQVSYNEQFF. The DNA for the CDR3 is TGTGCCAGCAGTGAAGCGCGTCGACAGGTCTCCTACAATGAGCAGTTCTTC.